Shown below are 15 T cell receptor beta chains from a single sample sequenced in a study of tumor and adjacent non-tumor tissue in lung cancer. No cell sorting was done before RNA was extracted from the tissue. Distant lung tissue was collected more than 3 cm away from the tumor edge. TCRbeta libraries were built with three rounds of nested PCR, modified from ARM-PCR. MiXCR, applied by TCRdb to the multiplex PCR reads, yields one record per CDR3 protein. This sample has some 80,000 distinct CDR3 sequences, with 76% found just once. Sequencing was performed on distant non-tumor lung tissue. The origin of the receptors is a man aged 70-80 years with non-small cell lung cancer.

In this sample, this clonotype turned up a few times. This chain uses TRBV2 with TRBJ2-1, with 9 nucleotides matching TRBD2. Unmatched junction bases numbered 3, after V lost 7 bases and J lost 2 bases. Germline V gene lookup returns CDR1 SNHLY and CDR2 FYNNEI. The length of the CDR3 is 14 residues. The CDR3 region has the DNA TGTGCCAGCACTTGGACTAGCGCCTACAATGAGCAGTTCTTC. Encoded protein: CASTWTSAYNEQFF. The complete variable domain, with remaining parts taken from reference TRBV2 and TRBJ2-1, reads EPEVTQTPSHQVTQMGQEVILRCVPISNHLYFYWYRQILGQKVEFLVSFYNNEISEKSEIFDDQFSVERPDGSNFTLKIRSTKLEDSAMYFCASTWTSAYNEQFFGPGTRLTVL.

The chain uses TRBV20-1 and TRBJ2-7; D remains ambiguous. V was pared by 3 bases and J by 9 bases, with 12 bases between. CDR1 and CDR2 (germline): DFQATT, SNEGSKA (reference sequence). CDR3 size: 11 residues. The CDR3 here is CSAREFIGQYF. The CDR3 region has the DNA TGCAGTGCTAGGGAATTTATAGGGCAGTACTTC.

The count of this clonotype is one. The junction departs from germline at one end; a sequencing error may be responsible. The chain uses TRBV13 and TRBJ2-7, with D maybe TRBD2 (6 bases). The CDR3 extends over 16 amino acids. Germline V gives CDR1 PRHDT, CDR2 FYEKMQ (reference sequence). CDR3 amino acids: CASSTYMRDGSYEQYF. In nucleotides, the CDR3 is TGTGCCAGCAGCACCTATATGCGGGACGGTTCCTACGAGCAGTATTTC.

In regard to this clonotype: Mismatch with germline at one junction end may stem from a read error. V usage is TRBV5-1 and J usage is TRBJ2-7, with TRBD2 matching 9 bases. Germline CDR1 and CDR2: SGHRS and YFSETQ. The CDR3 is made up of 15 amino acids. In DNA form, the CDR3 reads TGCGCCAGCTGCTTGGTTCCTAGCGGGATGTACGAGCATTACTTC. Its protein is CASCLVPSGMYEHYF.

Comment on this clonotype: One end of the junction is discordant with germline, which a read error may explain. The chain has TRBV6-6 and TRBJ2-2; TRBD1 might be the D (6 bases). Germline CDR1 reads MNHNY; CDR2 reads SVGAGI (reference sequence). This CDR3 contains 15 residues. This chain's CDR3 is CASSTRTVNTGKLSF. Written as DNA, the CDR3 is TGTGCCAGCAGTACCCGGACAGTGAACACCGGGAAGCTGTCTTTT.

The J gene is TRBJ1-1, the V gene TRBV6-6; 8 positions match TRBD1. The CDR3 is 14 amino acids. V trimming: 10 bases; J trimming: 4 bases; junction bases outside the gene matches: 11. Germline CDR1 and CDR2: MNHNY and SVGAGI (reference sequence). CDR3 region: CATFRGQESTEAFF. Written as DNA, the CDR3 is TGTGCCACCTTCAGGGGACAGGAGTCCACTGAAGCTTTCTTT.

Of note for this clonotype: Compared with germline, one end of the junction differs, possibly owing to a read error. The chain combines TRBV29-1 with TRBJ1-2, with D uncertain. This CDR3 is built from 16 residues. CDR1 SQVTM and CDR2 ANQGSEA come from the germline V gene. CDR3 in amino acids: CGVVPYQSLGEDSYTF. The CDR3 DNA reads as TGCGGCGTTGTCCCCTATCAATCCTTGGGAGAAGATAGCTACACCTTC.

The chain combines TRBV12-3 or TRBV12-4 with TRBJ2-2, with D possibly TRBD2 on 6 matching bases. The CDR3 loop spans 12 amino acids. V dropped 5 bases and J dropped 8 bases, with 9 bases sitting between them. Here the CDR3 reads CASSRGLGELFF. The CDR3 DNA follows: TGTGCCAGCAGTCGAGGACTAGGGGAGCTGTTTTTT.

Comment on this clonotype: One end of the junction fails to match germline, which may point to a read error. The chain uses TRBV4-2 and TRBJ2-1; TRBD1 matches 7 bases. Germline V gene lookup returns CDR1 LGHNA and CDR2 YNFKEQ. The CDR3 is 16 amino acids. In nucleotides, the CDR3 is TGTGCCAGCAGCGAAGAATCAGGGGGATCGTACAATAAGCAGTTCTTC. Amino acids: CASSEESGGSYNKQFF.

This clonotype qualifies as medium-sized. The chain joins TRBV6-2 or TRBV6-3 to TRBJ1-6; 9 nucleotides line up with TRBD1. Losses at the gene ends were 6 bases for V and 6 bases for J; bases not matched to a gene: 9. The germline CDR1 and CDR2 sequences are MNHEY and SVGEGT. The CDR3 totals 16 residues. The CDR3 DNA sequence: TGTGCCAGCAGAACCGGGACAGGGAGATCTAATTCACCCCTCCACTTT. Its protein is CASRTGTGRSNSPLHF.

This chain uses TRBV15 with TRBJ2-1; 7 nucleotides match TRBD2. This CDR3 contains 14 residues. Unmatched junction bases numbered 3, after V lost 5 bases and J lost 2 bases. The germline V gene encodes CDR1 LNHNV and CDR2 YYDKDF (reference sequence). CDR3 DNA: TGTGCCACCAGCGCTAGCGGCGCCTACAATGAGCAGTTCTTC. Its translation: CATSASGAYNEQFF.

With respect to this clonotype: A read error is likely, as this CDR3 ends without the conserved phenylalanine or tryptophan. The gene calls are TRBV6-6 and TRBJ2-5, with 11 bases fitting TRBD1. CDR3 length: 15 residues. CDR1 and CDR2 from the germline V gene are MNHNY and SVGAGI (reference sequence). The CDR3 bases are TGCGCCAGCAGTGACCCCGGGACAGGGGGAGAGACCCAGTACTCA. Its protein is CASSDPGTGGETQYS.

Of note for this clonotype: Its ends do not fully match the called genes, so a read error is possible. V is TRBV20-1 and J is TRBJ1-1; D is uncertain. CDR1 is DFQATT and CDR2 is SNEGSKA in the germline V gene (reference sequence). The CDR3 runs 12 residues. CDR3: CSATGGNTEAVF. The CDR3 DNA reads TGCAGTGCGACCGGTGGGAACACTGAAGCTGTCTTT.

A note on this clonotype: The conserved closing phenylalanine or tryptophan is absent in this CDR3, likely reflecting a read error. CDR3 coding DNA: TGTGCCAGCAGCTCTGTTGTCCGGGACAGGACCTATGAGCAGTACTTA. It codes for CASSSVVRDRTYEQYL. The chain combines TRBV5-6 with TRBJ2-7; 8 bases align to TRBD1. The CDR3 contains 16 residues. From germline, CDR1 is SGHDT and CDR2 YYEEEE.

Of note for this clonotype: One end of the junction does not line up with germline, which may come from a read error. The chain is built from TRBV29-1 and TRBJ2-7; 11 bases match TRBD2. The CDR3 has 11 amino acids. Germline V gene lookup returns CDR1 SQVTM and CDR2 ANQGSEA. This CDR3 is CNAKTSGMVFF. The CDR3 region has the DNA TGCAACGCTAAGACTAGCGGGATGGTTTTTTTC.